The clone carrying this T cell receptor (beta chain) was recorded at least ten times. Its antigen is still unknown. A universal primer site came from template switching; cDNA carried unique molecular identifiers. TCRdb called the 5' RACE reads again in MiXCR, with one record for every CDR3 protein. This table has fewer than 650,000 distinct CDR3 sequences, roughly 9.5% appearing once. All of the donors were Caucasians in good health. This entry comes from a study of identical twins. Study-level points and caveats: In zero-insertion analyses, partial confounding could arise from invariant MAIT and iNKT cells. The analysis was cross-sectional rather than longitudinal within donors.

The ends were cut back, 4 bases at V and 4 bases at J, with 11 bases in the middle. The V gene's germline CDR1 is SGHKS and CDR2 YYEKEE (reference sequence). The CDR3 loop spans 14 amino acids. These sequences were also reported in another study, on yellow fever vaccine responses in identical twins.

The sequence was collected from a woman aged 18-35 years in good health. The chain employs TRBV5-5 and TRBJ2-2; D ambiguous. The material sequenced was PBMCs. The CDR3 DNA reads TGTGCCAGCAGCGTCGACGTAGGCACCGGGGAGCTGTTTTTT. Protein product: CASSVDVGTGELFF.